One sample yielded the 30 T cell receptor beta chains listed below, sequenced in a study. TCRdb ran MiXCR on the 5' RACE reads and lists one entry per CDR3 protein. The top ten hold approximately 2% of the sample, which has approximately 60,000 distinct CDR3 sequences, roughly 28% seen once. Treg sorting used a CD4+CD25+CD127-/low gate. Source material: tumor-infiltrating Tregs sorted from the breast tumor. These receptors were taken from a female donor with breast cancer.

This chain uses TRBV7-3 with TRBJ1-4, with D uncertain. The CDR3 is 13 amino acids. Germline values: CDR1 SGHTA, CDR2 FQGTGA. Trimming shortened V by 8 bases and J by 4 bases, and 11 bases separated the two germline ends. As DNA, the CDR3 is TGTGCCAGCGCTCAGGCTATTAATGAAAAACTGTTTTTT. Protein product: CASAQAINEKLFF.

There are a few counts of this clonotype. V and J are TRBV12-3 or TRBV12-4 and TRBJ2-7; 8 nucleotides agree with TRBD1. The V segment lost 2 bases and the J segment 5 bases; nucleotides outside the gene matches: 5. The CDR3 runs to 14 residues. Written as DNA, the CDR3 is TGTGCCAGCAGTTTACCTCAGGGGGCCAACGAGCAGTACTTC. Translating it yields CASSLPQGANEQYF.

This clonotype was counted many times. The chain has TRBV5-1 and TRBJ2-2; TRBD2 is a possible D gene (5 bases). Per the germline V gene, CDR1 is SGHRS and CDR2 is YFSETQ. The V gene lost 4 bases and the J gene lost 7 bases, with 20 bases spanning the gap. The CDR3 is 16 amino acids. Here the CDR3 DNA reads TGCGCCAGCAGCCGGGATAGCCAACCCGCGGGCGGGGAGCTGTTTTTT. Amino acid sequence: CASSRDSQPAGGELFF.

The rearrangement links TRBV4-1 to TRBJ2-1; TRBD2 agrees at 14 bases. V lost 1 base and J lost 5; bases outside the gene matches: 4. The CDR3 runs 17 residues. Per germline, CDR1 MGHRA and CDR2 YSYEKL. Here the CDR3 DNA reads TGCGCCAGCAGCCAAGGACTAGCGGGAGGGCTGGACAATGAGCAGTTCTTC. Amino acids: CASSQGLAGGLDNEQFF.

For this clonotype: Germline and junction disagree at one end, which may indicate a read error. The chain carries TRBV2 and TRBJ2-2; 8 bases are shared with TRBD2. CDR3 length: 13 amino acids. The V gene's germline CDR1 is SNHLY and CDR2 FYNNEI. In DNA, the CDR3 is TGTGCCAGCAGTCGGACTAGCCCCGGGGAGCTGCTTTTT. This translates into CASSRTSPGELLF. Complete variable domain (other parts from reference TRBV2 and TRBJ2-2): EPEVTQTPSHQVTQMGQEVILRCVPISNHLYFYWYRQILGQKVEFLVSFYNNEISEKSEIFDDQFSVERPDGSNFTLKIRSTKLEDSAMYFCASSRTSPGELLFGEGSRLTVL.

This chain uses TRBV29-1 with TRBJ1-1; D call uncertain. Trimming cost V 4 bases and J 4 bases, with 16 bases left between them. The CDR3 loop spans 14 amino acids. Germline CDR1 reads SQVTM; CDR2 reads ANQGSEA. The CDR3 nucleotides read TGCAGCGTTGGGCTCGGTGCAGTGGGCACTGAAGCTTTCTTT. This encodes CSVGLGAVGTEAFF. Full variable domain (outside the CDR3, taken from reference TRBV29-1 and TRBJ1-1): SAVISQKPSRDICQRGTSLTIQCQVDSQVTMMFWYRQQPGQSLTLIATANQGSEATYESGFVIDKFPISRPNLTFSTLTVSNMSPEDSSIYLCSVGLGAVGTEAFFGQGTRLTVV.

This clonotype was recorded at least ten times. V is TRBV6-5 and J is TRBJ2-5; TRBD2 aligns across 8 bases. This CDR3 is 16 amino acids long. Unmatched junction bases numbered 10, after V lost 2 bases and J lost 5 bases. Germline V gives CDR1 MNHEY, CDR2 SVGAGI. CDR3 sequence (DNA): TGTGCCAGCAGTTACGCTATGCGGGGGGCCGGGGAGACCCAGTACTTC. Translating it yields CASSYAMRGAGETQYF.

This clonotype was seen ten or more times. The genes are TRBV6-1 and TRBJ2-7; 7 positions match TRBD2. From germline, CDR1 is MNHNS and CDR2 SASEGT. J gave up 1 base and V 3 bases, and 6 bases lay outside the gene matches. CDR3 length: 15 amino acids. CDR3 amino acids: CASSEIGEGSYEQYF. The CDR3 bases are TGTGCCAGCAGTGAGATAGGGGAGGGATCCTACGAGCAGTACTTC.

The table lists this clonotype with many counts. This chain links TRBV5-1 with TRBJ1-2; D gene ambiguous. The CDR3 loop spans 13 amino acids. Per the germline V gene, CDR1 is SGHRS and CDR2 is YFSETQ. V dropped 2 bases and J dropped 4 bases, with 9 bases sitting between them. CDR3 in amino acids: CASSLATSYGYTF. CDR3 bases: TGCGCCAGCAGCTTAGCCACCTCCTATGGCTACACCTTC. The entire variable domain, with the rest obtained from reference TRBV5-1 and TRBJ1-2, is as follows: KAGVTQTPRYLIKTRGQQVTLSCSPISGHRSVSWYQQTPGQGLQFLFEYFSETQRNKGNFPGRFSGRQFSNSRSEMNVSTLELGDSALYLCASSLATSYGYTFGSGTRLTVV.

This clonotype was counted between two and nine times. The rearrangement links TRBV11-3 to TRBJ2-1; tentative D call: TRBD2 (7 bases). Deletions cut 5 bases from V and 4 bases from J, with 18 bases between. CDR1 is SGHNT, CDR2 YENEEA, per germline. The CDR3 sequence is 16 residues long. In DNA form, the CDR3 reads TGTGCCAGCAGCCGAAGAGGGGGGGGCGGTTACAATGAGCAGTTCTTC. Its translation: CASSRRGGGGYNEQFF. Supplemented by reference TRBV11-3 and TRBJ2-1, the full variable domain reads EAGVVQSPRYKIIEKKQPVAFWCNPISGHNTLYWYLQNLGQGPELLIRYENEEAVDDSQLPKDRFSAERLKGVDSTLKIQPAELGDSAVYLCASSRRGGGGYNEQFFGPGTRLTVL.

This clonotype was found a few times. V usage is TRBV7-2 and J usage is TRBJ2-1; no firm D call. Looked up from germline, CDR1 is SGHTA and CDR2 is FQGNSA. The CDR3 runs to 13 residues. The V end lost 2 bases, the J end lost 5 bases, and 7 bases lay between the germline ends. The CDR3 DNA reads TGTGCCAGCAGCTTAATGAGAGACAATGAGCAGTTCTTC. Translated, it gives CASSLMRDNEQFF.

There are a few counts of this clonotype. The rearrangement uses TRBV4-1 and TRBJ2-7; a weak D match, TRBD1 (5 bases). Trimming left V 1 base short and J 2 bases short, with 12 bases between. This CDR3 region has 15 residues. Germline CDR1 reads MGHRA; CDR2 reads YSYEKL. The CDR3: CASSQVAGPTYEQYF. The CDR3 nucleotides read TGCGCCAGCAGCCAAGTTGCAGGGCCCACCTACGAGCAGTACTTC.

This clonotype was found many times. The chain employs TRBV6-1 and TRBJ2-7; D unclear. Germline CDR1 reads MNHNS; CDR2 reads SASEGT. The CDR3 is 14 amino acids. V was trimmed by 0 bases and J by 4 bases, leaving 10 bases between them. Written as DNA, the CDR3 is TGTGCCAGCAGTGAAGCGCGTGGGGATTACGAGCAGTACTTC. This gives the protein CASSEARGDYEQYF.

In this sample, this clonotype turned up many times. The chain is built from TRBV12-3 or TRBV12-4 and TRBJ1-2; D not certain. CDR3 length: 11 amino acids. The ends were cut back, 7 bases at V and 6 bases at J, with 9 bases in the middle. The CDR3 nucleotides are TGTGCCAGCAATCGCGGAGATGGCTACACCTTC. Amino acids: CASNRGDGYTF.

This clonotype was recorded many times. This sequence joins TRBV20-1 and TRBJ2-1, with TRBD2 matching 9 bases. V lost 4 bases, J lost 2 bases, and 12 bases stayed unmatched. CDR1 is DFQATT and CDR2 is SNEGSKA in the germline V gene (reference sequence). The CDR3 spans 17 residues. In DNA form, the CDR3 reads TGCAGTGCTAAAGAATCGCGCGGGAGGGCCCCCTACAATGAGCAGTTCTTC. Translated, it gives CSAKESRGRAPYNEQFF.

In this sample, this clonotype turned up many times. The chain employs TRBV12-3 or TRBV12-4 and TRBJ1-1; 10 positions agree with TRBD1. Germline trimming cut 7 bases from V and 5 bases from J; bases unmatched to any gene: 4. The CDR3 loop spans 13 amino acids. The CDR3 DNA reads TGTGCCAGCACCGGGACAGGGGAAACTGAAGCTTTCTTT. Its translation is CASTGTGETEAFF.

CDR3 amino acids: CASTPDRGSYNEQFF. The CDR3 DNA sequence: TGTGCCAGCACACCCGATCGGGGCTCCTACAATGAGCAGTTCTTC. This chain links TRBV12-3 or TRBV12-4 with TRBJ2-1; possible D gene TRBD2, 5 bases. CDR3 length: 15 amino acids. Between the trimmed V and J ends, which lost 7 bases and 0 bases, there was a span of 13 bases.

The CDR3 loop reads CASSYDANTEAFF. The CDR3 nucleotides read TGTGCCAGCAGTTACGATGCGAACACTGAAGCTTTCTTT. This chain connects TRBV6-2 or TRBV6-3 to TRBJ1-1; D not certain. The V gene's germline CDR1 is MNHEY and CDR2 SVGEGT. CDR3 length equals 13 residues. Trimming left V 2 bases short and J 1 base short, with 5 bases between.

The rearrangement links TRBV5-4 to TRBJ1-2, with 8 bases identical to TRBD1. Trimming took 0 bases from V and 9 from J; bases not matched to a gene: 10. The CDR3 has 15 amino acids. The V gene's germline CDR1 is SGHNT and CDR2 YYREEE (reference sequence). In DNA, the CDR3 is TGTGCCAGCAGCTTGGGGCCCGACAGGGGTATGAGCTACACCTTC. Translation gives CASSLGPDRGMSYTF. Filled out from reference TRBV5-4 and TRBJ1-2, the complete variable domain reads ETGVTQSPTHLIKTRGQQVTLRCSSQSGHNTVSWYQQALGQGPQFIFQYYREEENGRGNFPPRFSGLQFPNYSSELNVNALELDDSALYLCASSLGPDRGMSYTFGSGTRLTVV.

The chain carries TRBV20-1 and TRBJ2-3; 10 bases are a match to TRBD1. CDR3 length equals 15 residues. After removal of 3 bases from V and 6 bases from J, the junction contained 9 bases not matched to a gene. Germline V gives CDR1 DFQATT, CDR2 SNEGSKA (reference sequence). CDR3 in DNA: TGCAGTGCTAGGCCCCCGGGACAGGGGTGGGATACGCAGTATTTT. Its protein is CSARPPGQGWDTQYF.

CDR3 sequence reads: CASSLQSSSYNEQFF. The CDR3 nucleotides are TGTGCCAGCAGCCTCCAGAGCAGCTCCTACAATGAGCAGTTCTTC. This sequence joins TRBV28 and TRBJ2-1; D unresolved. CDR1 is MDHEN and CDR2 is SYDVKM in the germline V gene. CDR3 length equals 15 residues. Trimming took off 6 bases at V and 0 bases at J, with 12 bases between the two ends.

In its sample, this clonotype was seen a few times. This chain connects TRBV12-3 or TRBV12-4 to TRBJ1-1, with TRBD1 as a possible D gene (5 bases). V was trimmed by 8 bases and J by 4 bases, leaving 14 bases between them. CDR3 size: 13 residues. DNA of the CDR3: TGTGCCAGCGTCCGGGGTGGGGGCACTGAAGCTTTCTTT. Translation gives CASVRGGGTEAFF.

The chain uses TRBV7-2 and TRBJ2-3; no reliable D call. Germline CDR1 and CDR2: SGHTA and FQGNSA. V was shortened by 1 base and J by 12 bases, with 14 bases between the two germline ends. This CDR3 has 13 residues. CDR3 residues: CASSLDQKQVQYF. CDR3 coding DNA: TGTGCCAGCAGCTTAGACCAGAAGCAGGTTCAGTATTTT.

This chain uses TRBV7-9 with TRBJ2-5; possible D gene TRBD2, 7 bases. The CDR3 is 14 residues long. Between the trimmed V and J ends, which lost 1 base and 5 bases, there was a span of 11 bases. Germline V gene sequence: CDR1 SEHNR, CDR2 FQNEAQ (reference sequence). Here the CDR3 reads CASSLVGGGETQYF. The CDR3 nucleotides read TGTGCCAGCAGCTTAGTAGGCGGGGGCGAGACCCAGTACTTC.

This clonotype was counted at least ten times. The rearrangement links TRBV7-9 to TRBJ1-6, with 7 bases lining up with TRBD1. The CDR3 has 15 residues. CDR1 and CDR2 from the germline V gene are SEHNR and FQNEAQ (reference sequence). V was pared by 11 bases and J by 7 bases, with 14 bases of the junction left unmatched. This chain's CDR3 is CAVKGAGDRNSPLHF. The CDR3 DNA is TGTGCCGTCAAGGGGGCAGGGGATAGAAATTCACCCCTCCACTTT.

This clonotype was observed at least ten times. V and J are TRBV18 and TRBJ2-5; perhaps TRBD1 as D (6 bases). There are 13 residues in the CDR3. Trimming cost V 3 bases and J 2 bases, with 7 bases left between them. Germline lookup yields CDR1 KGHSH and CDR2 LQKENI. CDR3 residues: CASSPDRQETQYF. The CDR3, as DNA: TGTGCCAGCTCACCTGACAGGCAAGAGACCCAGTACTTC.

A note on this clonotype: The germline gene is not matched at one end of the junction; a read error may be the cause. The CDR3 protein is CSARDGGLGPDTQCF. The CDR3 bases are TGCAGTGCTAGAGACGGGGGACTAGGTCCAGATACGCAGTGTTTT. This chain joins TRBV20-1 and TRBJ2-3, with 8 bases aligning to TRBD2. The CDR3 extends over 15 amino acids. From germline, CDR1 is DFQATT and CDR2 SNEGSKA (reference sequence).

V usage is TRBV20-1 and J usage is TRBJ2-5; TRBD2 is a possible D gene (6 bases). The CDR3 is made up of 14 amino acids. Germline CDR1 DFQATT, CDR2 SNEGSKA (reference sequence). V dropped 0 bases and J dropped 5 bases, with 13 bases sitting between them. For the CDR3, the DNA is TGCAGTGCTAGAGATCGGGCGGGGTGGGAGACCCAGTACTTC. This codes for CSARDRAGWETQYF.

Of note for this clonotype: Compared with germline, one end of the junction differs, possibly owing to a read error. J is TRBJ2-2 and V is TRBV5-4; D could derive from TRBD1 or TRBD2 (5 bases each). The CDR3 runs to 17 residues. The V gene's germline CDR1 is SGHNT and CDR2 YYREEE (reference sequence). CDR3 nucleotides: TGTGCCAGCAGCCTGGACATAGACACTACAAAAACCGGGAAGCTGTTTTTT. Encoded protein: CASSLDIDTTKTGKLFF.

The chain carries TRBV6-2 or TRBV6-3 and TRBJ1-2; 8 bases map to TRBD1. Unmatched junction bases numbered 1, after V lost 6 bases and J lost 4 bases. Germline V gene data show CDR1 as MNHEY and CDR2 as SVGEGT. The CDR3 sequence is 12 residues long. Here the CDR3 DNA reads TGTGCCAGCAGCCAGGGGGCCTATGGCTACACCTTC. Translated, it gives CASSQGAYGYTF.